This TCR beta chain was sequenced during a study of TIL therapy for anti-PD-1-resistant metastatic lung cancer. Study-level information: Half of patients were current or former smokers. Tumors carried a median about 1.6 non-synonymous mutations per megabase.

Germline loops: CDR1 GTSNPN, CDR2 SVGIG (reference sequence). Between the trimmed V and J ends, which lost 1 base and 3 bases, there was a span of 6 bases. This CDR3 is 13 amino acids long. This was the immunoSEQ v3 assay. The table came from immunoSEQ multiplex PCR; TCRdb's copy has only in-frame clones and leaves some out. This table holds over 25,000 clones, 55% to 80% found once. Time point described: pre-treatment sample, taken before nivolumab and TIL therapy. Tumor tissue came from excised metastases, mostly pleural nodules or supraclavicular lymph nodes. Tumor harvest preceded PD-1/PD-L1 blockade, followed by nivolumab treatment.

This specimen was tumor tissue, taken at baseline. This receptor was obtained from a person aged 25-85 years with non-small cell lung cancer. The chain recombines TRBV30 with TRBJ1-4; no clear D. In DNA form, the CDR3 reads TGTGCCTGGAGTGGACCTTCTAATGAAAAACTGTTTTTT. Encoded protein: CAWSGPSNEKLFF. The full variable domain, in which reference TRBV30 and TRBJ1-4 provide the parts outside the CDR3, is SQTIHQWPATLVQPVGSPLSLECTVEGTSNPNLYWYRQAAGRGLQLLFYSVGIGQISSEVPQNLSASRPQDRQFILSSKKLLLSDSGFYLCAWSGPSNEKLFFGSGTQLSVL.